These 12 T cell receptor beta chains were all obtained from the same sample, sequenced in a study of blood T cell repertoires in COVID-19. Measured with immunoSEQ multiplex PCR; TCRdb has only the in-frame clones, and not every one. The data hold 200,000 to 250,000 clones, with around 86% observed a single time. Specimen: peripheral blood. These receptors were collected from a man of 80 years or more with acute or convalescent COVID-19.

The rearrangement joins TRBV5-8 to TRBJ2-1; the match to TRBD2 covers 10 bases. The CDR3 covers 15 residues. Trimming removed 4 bases from V and 2 bases from J; junction bases left unmatched: 3. CDR1 and CDR2 from the germline V gene are SGHTS and YDEGEE. This chain's CDR3 is CASSRGLAAYNEQFF. The CDR3 DNA follows: TGTGCCAGCAGCCGCGGACTAGCGGCCTACAATGAGCAGTTCTTC.

The chain carries TRBV10-2 and TRBJ1-1; 7 nucleotides line up with TRBD1. Germline lookup yields CDR1 WSHSY and CDR2 SAAADI. Unmatched junction bases numbered 5, after V lost 6 bases and J lost 7 bases. The CDR3 is made up of 12 amino acids. CDR3 bases: TGCGCCAGCAGCGACAGGGCGTATGAAGCTTTCTTT. This encodes CASSDRAYEAFF.

For this clone: The sample holds other DNA sequences that translate to the same CDR3. The V and J genes are TRBV3-1 (or the pseudogene TRBV3-2) and TRBJ2-3; unclear D gene. Germline V gene lookup returns CDR1 LGHDT and CDR2 YNNKEL (reference sequence). CDR3 length: 14 residues. With 3 bases removed from V and 0 bases from J, the gap between germline ends came to 7 bases. The CDR3 spells CASSHGRSTDTQYF. CDR3 nucleotide sequence: TGTGCCAGCAGCCATGGCAGGAGCACAGATACGCAGTATTTT.

The CDR3 region is CASSPLHRVGGYTF. The CDR3 DNA sequence: TGTGCCAGCAGCCCTCTCCACAGGGTCGGAGGCTACACCTTC. The rearrangement joins TRBV11-1 to TRBJ1-2; D is possibly TRBD1 (6 bases). This CDR3 has 14 residues. Germline V gene data show CDR1 as SGHAT and CDR2 as FQDESV (reference sequence). V was pared by 5 bases and J by 8 bases, with 18 bases between.

This clone was seen just once. The V gene is TRBV28, the J gene TRBJ2-7, with TRBD1 identical over 8 bases. V was clipped by 7 bases and J by 5 bases; unmatched bases: 10. CDR1 and CDR2 (germline): MDHEN, SYDVKM. The CDR3 is 14 residues long. The CDR3 DNA is TGTGCCAGCATCTCGCAGGGGGCGATGCACGAGCAGTACTTC. The encoded protein is CASISQGAMHEQYF.

The chain couples TRBV18 to TRBJ2-2; 8 nucleotides align to TRBD2. There are 16 residues in the CDR3. The J segment lost 0 bases and the V segment lost 5 bases, leaving 5 bases of the junction unmatched. Germline V gene sequence: CDR1 KGHSH, CDR2 LQKENI. The CDR3 coding sequence is TGTGCCAGCTCATCCCTTAGCGGGACGAACACCGGGGAGCTGTTTTTT. It codes for CASSSLSGTNTGELFF.

The chain is built from TRBV25-1 and TRBJ1-2; a weak D match, TRBD1 (6 bases). This CDR3 is built from 12 residues. Per germline, CDR1 MGHDK and CDR2 SYGVNS. Trimming removed 4 bases at V and 4 bases at J, with 7 bases between. CDR3 DNA sequence: TGTGCCAGCAGTGGACAGGTCTATGGCTACACCTTC. As protein: CASSGQVYGYTF.

This clone was observed a few times. The chain has TRBV7-8 and TRBJ1-1; 7 nucleotides agree with TRBD1. Germline V gene sequence: CDR1 SGHVS, CDR2 FQNEAQ. The J segment lost 3 bases and the V segment lost 6 bases, leaving 10 bases of the junction unmatched. The CDR3 is 15 amino acids. The CDR3 DNA sequence: TGTGCCAGCAGACTAGGGGACAGCCTTTACACTGAAGCTTTCTTT. This gives the protein CASRLGDSLYTEAFF.

The V and J genes are TRBV18 and TRBJ1-1; D gene ambiguous. V lost 4 bases to trimming and J lost 1 base, with 7 bases between them. The CDR3 has 13 residues. Germline-derived CDR1 and CDR2 are KGHSH and LQKENI. CDR3 nucleotides: TGTGCCAGCTCACGCACAGCGAACACTGAAGCTTTCTTT. Residues: CASSRTANTEAFF.

This chain connects TRBV7-9 to TRBJ2-3; 9 bases agree with TRBD1. CDR1 and CDR2 (germline): SEHNR, FQNEAQ (reference sequence). V shed 0 bases, J shed 0 bases, and the junction held 4 bases outside the gene matches. The CDR3 has 17 residues. CDR3 in DNA: TGTGCCAGCAGCTTAGCGTTTACAGGGGGCAGCACAGATACGCAGTATTTT. This sequence encodes CASSLAFTGGSTDTQYF. Drawing the rest from reference TRBV7-9 and TRBJ2-3, the complete variable domain is DTGVSQNPRHKITKRGQNVTFRCDPISEHNRLYWYRQTLGQGPEFLTYFQNEAQLEKSRLLSDRFSAERPKGSFSTLEIQRTEQGDSAMYLCASSLAFTGGSTDTQYFGPGTRLTVL.

In its sample, this clone was seen a few times. The V call is TRBV19, the J call TRBJ2-2; TRBD2 might be the D (5 bases). Germline CDR1 and CDR2: LNHDA and SQIVND (reference sequence). Trimming removed 9 bases from V and 5 bases from J, with 19 bases in between. This CDR3 comprises 15 residues. CDR3 sequence reads: CASLESGGWTGELFF. The CDR3 DNA is TGTGCCAGCCTCGAATCCGGAGGATGGACCGGGGAGCTGTTTTTT.

The chain employs TRBV7-9 and TRBJ2-5; 7 nucleotides agree with TRBD1. The trim removed 0 bases at V and 2 bases at J, leaving 3 bases unmatched. Germline CDR1 is SEHNR and CDR2 is FQNEAQ (reference sequence). The CDR3 consists of 15 residues. The CDR3 reads CASSLARGQQETQYF. The CDR3 DNA follows: TGTGCCAGCAGCTTAGCTAGGGGGCAGCAAGAGACCCAGTACTTC.